This T cell receptor beta chain appears in the sequencing data of a study of blood T cell repertoires in COVID-19. TCRdb's copy holds only in-frame clones and misses some; the assay was immunoSEQ multiplex PCR. Seen here are some 400,000 clones, roughly nine tenths observed once, and the top ten hold about 0.78%. The sequence came from a woman between 35 and 50 years old who had been exposed to COVID-19. The sequencing input was PBMCs or T cells enriched from blood (not recorded which).

The CDR3: CASNRLNYGYTF. The CDR3 bases are TGTGCCAGTAATCGACTGAACTATGGCTACACCTTC. V and J are TRBV19 and TRBJ1-2, with D unresolved. V shed 7 bases and J shed 2 bases, with 8 bases lying between them. The length of the CDR3 is 12 residues. The germline CDR1 and CDR2 sequences are LNHDA and SQIVND (reference sequence).